The rows below give T cell receptor beta chains drawn from one sample of a study of CD8 T cells in ankylosing spondylitis. In TCRdb, the 5' RACE reads were re-called with MiXCR into one record per CDR3 protein. Here the sample spans more than 150,000 distinct CDR3 sequences, roughly 13% being singletons. Specimen: blood, either unsorted or a sorted T cell fraction (not recorded which). The receptors shown here come from a female donor with ankylosing spondylitis or in good health (not recorded which). CDR3s include the opening cysteine and the closing phenylalanine or tryptophan.

cdr3_aa | j_call | cdr3_length | v_call
CASSVQGNEQYF | TRBJ2-7 | 12 | TRBV6-1
CASSYDYHTGELFF | TRBJ2-2 | 14 | TRBV5-5
CASRLGQGGNSPLHF | TRBJ1-6 | 15 | TRBV6-1
CASTPRRDEQFF | TRBJ2-1 | 12 | TRBV7-2
CSALDPGQGTYEQYF | TRBJ2-7 | 15 | TRBV20-1
CSVARGLVYEQYF | TRBJ2-7 | 13 | TRBV29-1
CASSRTGLEQYF | TRBJ2-7 | 12 | TRBV6-5
CSARLGLAGGPIQETQYF | TRBJ2-5 | 18 | TRBV20-1
CAIKGDTDTQYF | TRBJ2-3 | 12 | TRBV10-3
CASSVDGQGGVTTFF | TRBJ1-1 | 15 | TRBV7-2
CASSLVGPGELFF | TRBJ2-2 | 13 | TRBV28
CASSQDSYEQYF | TRBJ2-7 | 12 | TRBV7-3
CAISESTSGKETQYF | TRBJ2-5 | 15 | TRBV10-3
CASSQDIRGEAFF | TRBJ1-1 | 13 | TRBV4-2
CSARRSETQYF | TRBJ2-5 | 11 | TRBV20-1
CSAFGQKQFF | TRBJ2-1 | 10 | TRBV20-1
CATGREAGGNNEQFF | TRBJ2-1 | 15 | TRBV15